This T cell receptor (beta chain) comes out of a study of blood T cell repertoires in COVID-19. As for the study in general: Donors in the United States, Italy and Spain gave samples during acute or convalescent COVID-19.

Cohorts were based on clinical histories the participants reported. Symptom resolution, clearance, or two negative PCRs marked donors in Cohort 3 as recovered. As processed by the authors: Estimated nucleated cell counts came from reference gene primer amplification. The table came from immunoSEQ multiplex PCR; TCRdb's copy has only in-frame clones and leaves some out. The DNA gave D and trimming, while V, J and clone size come from that table. The sample shows under 250,000 clones, 70% to 90% of them seen only once. The clonotype originates from a man younger than 45 who had recovered from COVID-19. The sample consisted of PBMCs or T cells enriched from blood (not recorded which).

CDR3 sequence reads: CASSYKGAAGYGYTF. The CDR3, as DNA: TGTGCCAGCAGTTATAAGGGGGCCGCTGGTTATGGCTACACCTTC. The chain has TRBV6-5 and TRBJ1-2, with 7 bases identical to TRBD1. Germline V gene data show CDR1 as MNHEY and CDR2 as SVGAGI. The CDR3 has 15 amino acids. J was trimmed by 5 bases and V by 3 bases; bases with no gene match: 9.